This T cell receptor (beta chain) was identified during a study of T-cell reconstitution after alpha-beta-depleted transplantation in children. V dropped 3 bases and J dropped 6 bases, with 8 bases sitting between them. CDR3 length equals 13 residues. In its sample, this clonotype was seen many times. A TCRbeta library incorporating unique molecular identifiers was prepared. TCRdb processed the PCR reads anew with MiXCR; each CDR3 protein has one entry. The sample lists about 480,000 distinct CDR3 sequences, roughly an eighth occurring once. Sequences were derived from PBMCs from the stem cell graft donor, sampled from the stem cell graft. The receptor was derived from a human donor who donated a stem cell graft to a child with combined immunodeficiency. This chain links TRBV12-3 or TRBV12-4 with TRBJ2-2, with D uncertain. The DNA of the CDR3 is TGTGCCAGCAGTTTGAACCTGGCCGGGGAGCTGTTTTTT. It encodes CASSLNLAGELFF.